Sequencing of this T cell receptor beta chain was carried out in a study of blood T cell repertoires in COVID-19. The overall study: The United States, Italy and Spain were the sources of the acute and convalescent COVID-19 samples. PBMCs, B-cell-depleted T cells, or T cells provided the cDNA or gDNA that made up the material.

As processed by the authors: Estimation of nucleated cell counts was performed using reference gene primer amplification. Clones were sequenced by immunoSEQ multiplex PCR, and TCRdb holds only the in-frame ones, with some missing. V and J calls and clone size are copied from that table; D and trimming were computed from the DNA. The table shows approximately 110,000 clones, with about four fifths occurring only once. There are 14 residues in the CDR3. J was trimmed by 4 bases and V by 7 bases; bases with no gene match: 9. The germline CDR1 and CDR2 sequences are SGHRS and YFSETQ. The sample comprised peripheral blood. The sequence came from a woman between 35 and 50 years old with acute or convalescent COVID-19. This chain links TRBV5-1 with TRBJ2-7; 9 nucleotides match TRBD2. This CDR3 is CASSPTSGAYEQYF. CDR3 DNA sequence: TGCGCCAGCTCCCCGACTAGCGGAGCATACGAGCAGTACTTC.